A selection of T cell receptor beta chains follows, all from one sample in a study of blood T cell repertoires in COVID-19. Repertoires were generated with immunoSEQ multiplex PCR, while TCRdb's copy carries only in-frame clones and drops some. The sample holds a few hundred thousand clones, less than 85% seen once. Sequencing input: peripheral blood. The receptors come from a man between 60 and 75 years old who had recovered from COVID-19. CDR3s include the opening cysteine and the closing phenylalanine or tryptophan. Each record gives: D gene, V gene, J gene, clone size, CDR3 DNA, CDR3 protein. A D gene is named only where the DNA matches it firmly. Size tells how often a clone was seen (once, few, many) or the class of an expanded clone, and some rows leave it out.

D gene: NA
V gene: TRBV7-6
J gene: TRBJ2-3
clone size: NA
CDR3 DNA: TGTGCCAGCAGCTTAATGAGACAAGTCACAGATACGCAGTATTTT
CDR3 protein: CASSLMRQVTDTQYF

D gene: TRBD2
V gene: TRBV7-2
J gene: TRBJ2-1
clone size: NA
CDR3 DNA: TGTGCCAGCAGCCCAAGGGGGGGACTAGCGGCAATGGGGTTCTTC
CDR3 protein: CASSPRGGLAAMGFF

D gene: TRBD1
V gene: TRBV5-1
J gene: TRBJ2-5
clone size: NA
CDR3 DNA: TGCGCCAGCAGCTACGGGACAGGGGGAGAGACCCAGTACTTC
CDR3 protein: CASSYGTGGETQYF

D gene: TRBD1
V gene: TRBV6-5
J gene: TRBJ1-6
clone size: NA
CDR3 DNA: TGTGCCAGCAGGAAAGGGGACAGGGGAACTTCACCCCTCCACTTT
CDR3 protein: CASRKGDRGTSPLHF

D gene: TRBD1
V gene: TRBV5-1
J gene: TRBJ2-1
clone size: NA
CDR3 DNA: TGCGCCAGCGGATCACCGGGACAGGGGCCTTATGAGCAGTTCTTC
CDR3 protein: CASGSPGQGPYEQFF

D gene: NA
V gene: TRBV6-2/TRBV6-3
J gene: TRBJ2-2
clone size: NA
CDR3 DNA: TGTGCCAGCAGTCGCGGGACTTTCCACACCGGGGAGCTGTTTTTT
CDR3 protein: CASSRGTFHTGELFF

D gene: NA
V gene: TRBV9
J gene: TRBJ1-6
clone size: NA
CDR3 DNA: TGTGCCAGCAGCGTAGTACACGATAATTCACCCCTCCACTTT
CDR3 protein: CASSVVHDNSPLHF

D gene: TRBD1
V gene: TRBV6-4
J gene: TRBJ2-3
clone size: NA
CDR3 DNA: TGTGCCAGCAGTGGGGACAGTCGCACAGATACGCAGTATTTT
CDR3 protein: CASSGDSRTDTQYF

D gene: NA
V gene: TRBV2
J gene: TRBJ1-2
clone size: NA
CDR3 DNA: TGTGCCAGCAGGCCTGGCAGAACTAACTATGGCTACACCTTC
CDR3 protein: CASRPGRTNYGYTF

D gene: NA
V gene: TRBV3-1/TRBV3-2
J gene: TRBJ1-2
clone size: NA
CDR3 DNA: TGTGCCAGCAGCCAAGATTTTGGGTTTAGGAGCGGTGGCTACACCTTC
CDR3 protein: CASSQDFGFRSGGYTF

D gene: NA
V gene: TRBV7-8
J gene: TRBJ1-1
clone size: NA
CDR3 DNA: TGTGCCAGCAGCTTAAAGGAGGGAGCCACTGAAGCTTTCTTT
CDR3 protein: CASSLKEGATEAFF

D gene: NA
V gene: TRBV28
J gene: TRBJ1-6
clone size: NA
CDR3 DNA: TGTGCCAGCAGTTTTTTTGCAGGGTCTGATTCACCCCTCCACTTT
CDR3 protein: CASSFFAGSDSPLHF

D gene: TRBD2
V gene: TRBV18
J gene: TRBJ2-3
clone size: few
CDR3 DNA: TGTGCCAGCTCACCATTTGGTAGCGGGTTAGATACGCAGTATTTT
CDR3 protein: CASSPFGSGLDTQYF

D gene: NA
V gene: TRBV19
J gene: TRBJ2-1
clone size: NA
CDR3 DNA: TGTGCCAGTAGACCAGAACGCGTGACTGCTGAGCAGTTCTTC
CDR3 protein: CASRPERVTAEQFF

D gene: NA
V gene: TRBV13
J gene: TRBJ2-5
clone size: NA
CDR3 DNA: TGTGCCAGCAGCATGACAATCCGAGAGACCCAGTACTTC
CDR3 protein: CASSMTIRETQYF

D gene: TRBD2
V gene: TRBV7-2
J gene: TRBJ2-4
clone size: NA
CDR3 DNA: TGTGCCAGCAGCTTAGTTCCGGGACTAGCGGGAGGAAACATTCAGTACTTC
CDR3 protein: CASSLVPGLAGGNIQYF

D gene: NA
V gene: TRBV5-1
J gene: TRBJ2-3
clone size: NA
CDR3 DNA: TGCGCCAGCAGCCCTGGCCTTGCGGGGACCACAGATACGCAGTATTTT
CDR3 protein: CASSPGLAGTTDTQYF

D gene: NA
V gene: TRBV11-2
J gene: TRBJ2-3
clone size: NA
CDR3 DNA: TGTGCCAGCAGCTTAGGTTATACAGATACGCAGTATTTT
CDR3 protein: CASSLGYTDTQYF

D gene: TRBD1
V gene: TRBV24-1
J gene: TRBJ2-2
clone size: NA
CDR3 DNA: TGTGCCACCAGTGATCAACAGGGGAACGTGAACACCGGGGAGCTGTTTTTT
CDR3 protein: CATSDQQGNVNTGELFF

D gene: TRBD1
V gene: TRBV19
J gene: TRBJ1-5
clone size: NA
CDR3 DNA: TGTGCCAGTAGTACCCCGGGACAGGGGTCGGGCAATCAGCCCCAGCATTTT
CDR3 protein: CASSTPGQGSGNQPQHF

D gene: TRBD1
V gene: TRBV19
J gene: TRBJ2-7
clone size: NA
CDR3 DNA: TGTGCCAGTAGTGCACCGGGACAGATCTCCTACGAGCAGTACTTC
CDR3 protein: CASSAPGQISYEQYF

D gene: NA
V gene: TRBV10-3
J gene: TRBJ1-5
clone size: NA
CDR3 DNA: TGTGCCATCAGTGTGGGGGAGACAGGAGGCAGTCAGCCCCAGCATTTT
CDR3 protein: CAISVGETGGSQPQHF

D gene: TRBD2
V gene: TRBV6-4
J gene: TRBJ2-3
clone size: NA
CDR3 DNA: TGTGCCAGCAGTGACTCGTACGGGGGGGCAGATACGCAGTATTTT
CDR3 protein: CASSDSYGGADTQYF

D gene: NA
V gene: TRBV27
J gene: TRBJ2-5
clone size: NA
CDR3 DNA: TGTGCCAGCAGTTTATTTTACGGGACAACTCAAGAGACCCAGTACTTC
CDR3 protein: CASSLFYGTTQETQYF